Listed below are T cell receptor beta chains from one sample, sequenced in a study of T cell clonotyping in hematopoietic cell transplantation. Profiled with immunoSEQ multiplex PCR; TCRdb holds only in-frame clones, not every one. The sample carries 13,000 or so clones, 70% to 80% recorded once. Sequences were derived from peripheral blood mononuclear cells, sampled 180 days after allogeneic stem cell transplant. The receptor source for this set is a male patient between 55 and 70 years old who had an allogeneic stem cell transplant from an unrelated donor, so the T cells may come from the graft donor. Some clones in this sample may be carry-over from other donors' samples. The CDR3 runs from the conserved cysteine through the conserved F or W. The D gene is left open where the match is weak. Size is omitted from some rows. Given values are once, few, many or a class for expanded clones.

TGTGCCAGCTCACTTGGGACAGGGTACTATGGCTACACCTTC | CASSLGTGYYGYTF | TRBJ1-2 | TRBV18 | TRBD1 | once
TGTGCCAGCAGTGTGGACAGGGCTGGCTACACCTTC | CASSVDRAGYTF | TRBJ1-2 | TRBV25-1 | TRBD1 | -
TGTGCCAGCAGCCCAAAAGGCGGGCTAGCGGGATCACCTGGGGAGACCCAGTACTTC | CASSPKGGLAGSPGETQYF | TRBJ2-5 | TRBV7-2 | TRBD2 | once
TGTGCCAGTTCCGGGGCAGGTCAACGCACAGATACGCAGTATTTT | CASSGAGQRTDTQYF | TRBJ2-3 | TRBV19 | - | -
TGTGCCAGCAGCACTACAGCCTGGGGGTTGACAGATACGCAGTATTTT | CASSTTAWGLTDTQYF | TRBJ2-3 | TRBV7-9 | - | -
TGTGCCAGCAGTTACCGGGGAGAGGGTCAGCCCCAGCATTTT | CASSYRGEGQPQHF | TRBJ1-5 | TRBV6-5 | - | -
TGTGCCAGCAAGGTCGGGGTTCGAGCTGACTACGAGCAGTACTTC | CASKVGVRADYEQYF | TRBJ2-7 | TRBV2 | - | -
TGCGCCAGCAGCTTTGAGGATGGCTACACCTTC | CASSFEDGYTF | TRBJ1-2 | TRBV5-1 | - | -
TGTGCCAGCAGAAAAGCGGGAGGGACGGAAGAGCAGTACTTC | CASRKAGGTEEQYF | TRBJ2-7 | TRBV25-1 | TRBD2 | once
TGCGCCAGCAGCCAAGAGGCAGGATGGGAAAACATTCAGTACTTC | CASSQEAGWENIQYF | TRBJ2-4 | TRBV4-1 | - | few
TGTGCCAGTAGTCCTAGTGGCTCGACTAGCACAGATACGCAGTATTTT | CASSPSGSTSTDTQYF | TRBJ2-3 | TRBV19 | - | -
TGCGCCAGCAGCACAGGGCTTGTAGGGGGACCCCTCCACTTT | CASSTGLVGGPLHF | TRBJ1-6 | TRBV5-1 | - | few
TGTGCCACCAGCATGGGACAGGGGGTCGAGACCCAGTACTTC | CATSMGQGVETQYF | TRBJ2-5 | TRBV15 | TRBD1 | -
TGTGCCAGCAGTTTGTTTGGGGGGTCAAATTACGAGCAGTACTTC | CASSLFGGSNYEQYF | TRBJ2-7 | TRBV7-2 | - | once
TGTGCCTGGAGTGTTATGGGACCCTACGAGCAGTACTTC | CAWSVMGPYEQYF | TRBJ2-7 | TRBV30 | - | -
TGTGCCAGCAGCACTGATAGCACAGATACGCAGTATTTT | CASSTDSTDTQYF | TRBJ2-3 | TRBV2 | - | few
TGTGCCTGGAGTGTACCGGGAGCGGAGACCCAGTACTTC | CAWSVPGAETQYF | TRBJ2-5 | TRBV30 | - | -
TGTGCCAGCAGCTTATTACCCCCCTTGAGCGGAGGGCAAGAGACCCAGTACTTC | CASSLLPPLSGGQETQYF | TRBJ2-5 | TRBV7-9 | - | -